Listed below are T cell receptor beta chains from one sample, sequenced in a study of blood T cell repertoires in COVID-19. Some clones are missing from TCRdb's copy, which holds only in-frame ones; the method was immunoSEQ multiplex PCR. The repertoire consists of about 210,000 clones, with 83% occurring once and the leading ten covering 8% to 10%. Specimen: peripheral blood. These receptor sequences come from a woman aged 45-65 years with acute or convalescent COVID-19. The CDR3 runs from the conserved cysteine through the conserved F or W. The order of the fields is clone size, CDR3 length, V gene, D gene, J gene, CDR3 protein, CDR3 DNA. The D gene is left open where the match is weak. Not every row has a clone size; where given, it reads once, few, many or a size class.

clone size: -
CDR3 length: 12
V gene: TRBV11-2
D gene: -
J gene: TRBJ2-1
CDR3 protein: CASSLAGDEQFF
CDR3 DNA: TGTGCCAGCAGCTTAGCGGGGGATGAGCAGTTCTTC

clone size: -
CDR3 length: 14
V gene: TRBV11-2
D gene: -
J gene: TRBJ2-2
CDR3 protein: CASSLGALSGELFF
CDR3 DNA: TGTGCCAGCAGCTTAGGGGCACTGTCCGGGGAGCTGTTTTTT

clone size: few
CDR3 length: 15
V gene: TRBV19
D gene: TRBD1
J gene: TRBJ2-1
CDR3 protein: CASRMTGAPHNEQFF
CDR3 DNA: TGTGCCAGTAGAATGACAGGGGCCCCCCACAATGAGCAGTTCTTC

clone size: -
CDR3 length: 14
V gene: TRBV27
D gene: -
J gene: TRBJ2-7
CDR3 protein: CASSLSRRGVEQYF
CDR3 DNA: TGTGCCAGCAGTTTATCGCGACGGGGTGTCGAGCAGTACTTC

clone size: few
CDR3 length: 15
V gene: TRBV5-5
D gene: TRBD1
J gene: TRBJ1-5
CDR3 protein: CASSLWDRRDQPQHF
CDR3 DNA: TGTGCCAGCAGCTTGTGGGACAGAAGGGATCAGCCCCAGCATTTT

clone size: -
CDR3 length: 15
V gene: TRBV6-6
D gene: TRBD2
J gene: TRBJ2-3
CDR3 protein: CASSPRTSETDTQYF
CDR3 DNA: TGTGCCAGCAGTCCCCGGACTAGCGAGACAGATACGCAGTATTTT

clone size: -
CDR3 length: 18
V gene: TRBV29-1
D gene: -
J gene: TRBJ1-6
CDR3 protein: CSVKFWGGLGSYNSPLHF
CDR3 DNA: TGCAGCGTCAAATTTTGGGGGGGGCTAGGGTCCTATAATTCACCCCTCCACTTT

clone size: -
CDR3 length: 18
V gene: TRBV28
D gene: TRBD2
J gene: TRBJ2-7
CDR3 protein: CASSRADRLAIVNYEQYF
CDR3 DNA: TGTGCCAGCAGTCGTGCCGACCGACTAGCGATCGTGAATTACGAGCAGTACTTC

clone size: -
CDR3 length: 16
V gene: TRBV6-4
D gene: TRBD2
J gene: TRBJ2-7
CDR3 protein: CASSRLTSGRGGEQYF
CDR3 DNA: TGTGCCAGCAGTCGGCTTACTAGCGGGAGAGGGGGCGAGCAGTACTTC

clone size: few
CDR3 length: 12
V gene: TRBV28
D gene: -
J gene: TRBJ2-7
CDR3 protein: CASRAGLYEQYF
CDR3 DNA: TGTGCCAGCAGGGCAGGGCTTTACGAGCAGTACTTC